The next 28 T cell receptor beta chains were all read from a single sample in a study of blood T cell repertoires in COVID-19. Using immunoSEQ multiplex PCR, the repertoire was profiled, and TCRdb retains in-frame clones only, with some absent. Among approximately 120,000 clones, about 87% were seen once, and the ten largest hold 0.95% to 1.3%. The sequencing sample was made of peripheral blood. These receptors came from a human donor in a cohort sampled during active COVID-19.

CDR3: CASSYLTGAEAFF. The CDR3 region has the DNA TGTGCCAGCAGTTACTTAACGGGGGCTGAAGCTTTCTTT. J is TRBJ1-1 and V is TRBV6-2 or TRBV6-3, with D possibly matching TRBD1 (5 bases). Per the germline V gene, CDR1 is MNHEY and CDR2 is SVGEGT. There are 13 residues in the CDR3. The V gene lost 1 base and the J gene lost 6 bases, with 9 bases spanning the gap.

This chain links TRBV6-5 with TRBJ1-1; perhaps TRBD1 as D (6 bases). V dropped 6 bases and J dropped 1 base, with 9 bases sitting between them. There are 13 residues in the CDR3. The germline V gene has CDR1 MNHEY and CDR2 SVGAGI. This chain's CDR3 is CASRDRKNTEAFF. Written as DNA, the CDR3 is TGTGCCAGCAGGGACAGAAAGAACACTGAAGCTTTCTTT.

The chain couples TRBV7-3 to TRBJ2-5; D is perhaps TRBD1 (5 bases). Germline assignment: CDR1 SGHTA and CDR2 FQGTGA. The CDR3 totals 15 residues. Deletions cut 5 bases from V and 5 bases from J, with 18 bases between. CDR3 residues: CASSLGAHSGETQYF. The CDR3 coding sequence is TGTGCCAGCAGCCTAGGGGCACACTCTGGGGAGACCCAGTACTTC.

The CDR3 reads CASSLVGNQETQYF. The CDR3 DNA follows: TGTGCCAGCAGTTTGGTCGGGAACCAAGAGACCCAGTACTTC. The chain links TRBV28 to TRBJ2-5, with D perhaps matching TRBD2 (5 bases). CDR1 is MDHEN, CDR2 SYDVKM, per germline. This CDR3 is 14 amino acids long. V lost 3 bases to trimming and J lost 0 bases, with 8 bases between them.

V gene TRBV19 combines with J gene TRBJ1-2, with TRBD1 as a possible D gene (6 bases). The germline gives CDR1 LNHDA, CDR2 SQIVND (reference sequence). V lost 6 bases, J lost 7 bases, and 18 bases lay in between. This CDR3 region has 14 residues. CDR3 nucleotides: TGTGCCAGTAGCCTTTTACAGGGTGTAAGTGGCTACACCTTC. This sequence encodes CASSLLQGVSGYTF.

The CDR3: CSGEREHADTQYF. As DNA, the CDR3 is TGCAGCGGGGAGCGGGAGCACGCAGATACGCAGTATTTT. This chain uses TRBV29-1 with TRBJ2-3, with TRBD2 identical over 8 bases. The V gene's germline CDR1 is SQVTM and CDR2 ANQGSEA. CDR3 length equals 13 residues. Trimming took 7 bases from V and 4 from J; bases not matched to a gene: 7.

The J gene is TRBJ2-7, the V gene TRBV27; 9 positions match TRBD1. The germline V gene has CDR1 MNHEY and CDR2 SMNVEV (reference sequence). This CDR3 is 15 amino acids long. V dropped 4 bases and J dropped 4; count of bases not matched to a gene: 8. The CDR3 bases are TGTGCCAGCAGTTACCTTCCGGGACAGGGTTACGAGCAGTACTTC. Amino acids: CASSYLPGQGYEQYF.

This chain uses TRBV7-8 with TRBJ2-7, with D perhaps matching TRBD2 (6 bases). Deletions cut 1 base from V and 1 base from J, with 11 bases between. The CDR3 contains 15 residues. Germline V gives CDR1 SGHVS, CDR2 FQNEAQ. The CDR3, as DNA: TGTGCCAGCAGCTTAGTCCGCGGGAAGTCCTACGAGCAGTACTTC. It yields the protein CASSLVRGKSYEQYF.

The chain recombines TRBV7-8 with TRBJ2-2, with TRBD1 as a possible D gene (6 bases). The germline V and J ends were trimmed by 2 bases and 6 bases, with 22 bases remaining between them. Germline CDR1 and CDR2: SGHVS and FQNEAQ. This CDR3 contains 18 residues. The CDR3 DNA reads TGTGCCAGCAGCTTATATCGACCGGCAGGGGCGTTCGCCGGGGAGCTGTTTTTT. Its protein product is CASSLYRPAGAFAGELFF.

The chain couples TRBV15 to TRBJ1-3; 8 nucleotides align to TRBD1. With 1 base clipped from V and 0 bases from J, the junction kept 2 bases outside the gene matches. The CDR3 length is 16 residues. CDR1 is LNHNV, CDR2 YYDKDF, per germline (reference sequence). The chain's CDR3 is CATSRVTGGSGNTIYF. Written as DNA, the CDR3 is TGTGCCACCAGCAGAGTCACAGGGGGCTCTGGAAACACCATATATTTT.

The rearrangement joins TRBV7-2 to TRBJ2-1, with a possible D match to TRBD2 (6 bases). CDR3 size: 13 residues. The V gene's germline CDR1 is SGHTA and CDR2 FQGNSA. V was pared by 7 bases and J by 6 bases, with 13 bases between. The CDR3 DNA follows: TGTGCCAGCACCCGGGGGAAGGGCAATGAGCAGTTCTTC. This gives the protein CASTRGKGNEQFF. Full variable domain (rest looked up from reference TRBV7-2 and TRBJ2-1): GAGVSQSPSNKVTEKGKDVELRCDPISGHTALYWYRQSLGQGLEFLIYFQGNSAPDKSGLPSDRFSAERTGGSVSTLTIQRTQQEDSAVYLCASTRGKGNEQFFGPGTRLTVL.

The chain combines TRBV28 with TRBJ2-2; TRBD2 is a possible D gene (5 bases). With 5 bases removed from V and 6 bases from J, the gap between germline ends came to 10 bases. Per germline, CDR1 MDHEN and CDR2 SYDVKM. There are 13 residues in the CDR3. The CDR3 spells CASSADYAGELFF. CDR3 nucleotide sequence: TGTGCCAGCAGTGCCGACTATGCCGGGGAGCTGTTTTTT.

J is TRBJ2-1 and V is TRBV9, with 9 nucleotides matching TRBD2. Germline trimming cut 8 bases from V and 5 bases from J; bases unmatched to any gene: 8. Germline CDR1 reads SGDLS; CDR2 reads YYNGEE. CDR3 size: 14 residues. The CDR3 sequence: CASGTSGFNNEQFF. The CDR3 DNA follows: TGTGCCAGTGGAACTAGCGGGTTTAACAATGAGCAGTTCTTC. Drawing the rest from reference TRBV9 and TRBJ2-1, the complete variable domain is DSGVTQTPKHLITATGQRVTLRCSPRSGDLSVYWYQQSLDQGLQFLIQYYNGEERAKGNILERFSAQQFPDLHSELNLSSLELGDSALYFCASGTSGFNNEQFFGPGTRLTVL.

The chain is built from TRBV11-3 and TRBJ1-6, with D possibly TRBD1 on 5 matching bases. Trimming shortened V by 6 bases and J by 8 bases, and 17 bases separated the two germline ends. The CDR3 has 15 residues. The V gene's germline CDR1 is SGHNT and CDR2 YENEEA. In DNA form, the CDR3 reads TGTGCCAGCAGTCCCCAGGGAACCGTCGATTCACCCCTCCACTTT. It translates to CASSPQGTVDSPLHF.

This chain uses TRBV6-1 with TRBJ1-4; 9 bases fit TRBD1. Germline CDR1 and CDR2: MNHNS and SASEGT. The V gene end was trimmed by 0 bases and the J gene end by 6 bases; junction bases not matched to a gene: 8. The CDR3 extends over 17 amino acids. The CDR3 nucleotides read TGTGCCAGCAGTGAAGCCCCCTGGGACAGGGAGTATGAAAAACTGTTTTTT. Its translation: CASSEAPWDREYEKLFF.

The J gene is TRBJ1-2, the V gene TRBV9; 9 positions match TRBD1. V gave up 3 bases and J gave up 7 bases; unmatched junction bases: 10. Germline lookup yields CDR1 SGDLS and CDR2 YYNGEE. CDR3 length equals 15 residues. CDR3 residues: CASSAEPGQGTGYTF. The CDR3 nucleotides are TGTGCCAGCAGCGCCGAGCCGGGACAGGGAACTGGCTACACCTTC.

Only one count was recorded for this clone. The rearrangement links TRBV4-2 to TRBJ2-2; 8 bases are a match to TRBD2. This CDR3 region has 18 residues. V lost 1 base and J lost 0; bases outside the gene matches: 7. Germline CDR1 LGHNA, CDR2 YNFKEQ. CDR3: CASSQGLATGANTGELFF. CDR3 DNA: TGTGCCAGCAGCCAAGGACTAGCGACGGGGGCGAACACCGGGGAGCTGTTTTTT.

This clone occurred a few times. At the DNA level, this CDR3 is encoded by other sequences in the same sample as well. V usage is TRBV5-6 and J usage is TRBJ2-5, with 8 bases identical to TRBD1. The CDR3 spans 15 residues. V lost 4 bases and J lost 1; bases outside the gene matches: 6. Germline V gene sequence: CDR1 SGHDT, CDR2 YYEEEE. As DNA, the CDR3 is TGTGCCAGCAGCCTTGACGGACAGGGCCAAGAGACCCAGTACTTC. Residues: CASSLDGQGQETQYF.

The CDR3 region has the DNA TGTGCCAGCTCACCCACCCCCGGACAGGGGGGCATTCGGAATGAAAAACTGTTTTTT. Translating gives CASSPTPGQGGIRNEKLFF. V usage is TRBV18 and J usage is TRBJ1-4, with 10 bases aligning to TRBD1. This CDR3 has 19 amino acids. The V and J ends lost 3 bases and 5 bases, in that order; junction bases with no gene match: 15. The germline gives CDR1 KGHSH, CDR2 LQKENI.

This chain uses TRBV6-2 or TRBV6-3 with TRBJ2-5; D perhaps matches TRBD2 (5 bases). The germline V gene has CDR1 MNHEY and CDR2 SVGEGT. Trimming left V 2 bases short and J 5 bases short, with 12 bases between. This CDR3 comprises 14 residues. CDR3 sequence: CASSYDLRGETQYF. CDR3 nucleotide sequence: TGTGCCAGCAGTTACGACCTGAGAGGGGAGACCCAGTACTTC.

This clone has more than one count but fewer than ten. This chain links TRBV27 with TRBJ2-3; the D gene is possibly TRBD1 (6 bases). Germline lookup yields CDR1 MNHEY and CDR2 SMNVEV (reference sequence). Trimming removed 6 bases from V and 5 bases from J, with 15 bases in between. The CDR3 totals 14 residues. CDR3 loop: CASSPRLQGDTQYF. As DNA, the CDR3 is TGTGCCAGCAGCCCTCGCTTACAGGGAGATACGCAGTATTTT.

The chain couples TRBV11-2 to TRBJ2-7, with TRBD2 matching 10 bases. The CDR3 has 15 amino acids. V lost 4 bases to trimming and J lost 5 bases; unmatched junction nucleotides: 8. From germline, CDR1 is SGHAT and CDR2 FQNNGV. The CDR3 spells CASSSPGLASHEQYF. CDR3 coding DNA: TGTGCCAGCAGCTCCCCGGGACTAGCGTCCCACGAGCAGTACTTC.

The genes are TRBV12-5 and TRBJ1-2; D perhaps matches TRBD1 (6 bases). Per the germline V gene, CDR1 is LGHNT and CDR2 is FRNRAP. This CDR3 has 13 amino acids. Trimming stripped 4 bases from V and 4 bases from J, with 10 bases between. The CDR3 DNA follows: TGTGCTAGTGGTTCCGGGACATCCTATGGCTACACCTTC. Amino acids: CASGSGTSYGYTF.

J is TRBJ2-5 and V is TRBV7-9; 7 nucleotides line up with TRBD2. The germline V gene has CDR1 SEHNR and CDR2 FQNEAQ (reference sequence). This CDR3 is built from 16 residues. The trim removed 1 base at V and 1 base at J, leaving 6 bases unmatched. The CDR3 sequence is CASSLGRSGPQETQYF. CDR3 in DNA: TGTGCCAGCAGCTTAGGCCGTAGCGGGCCCCAAGAGACCCAGTACTTC.

The chain employs TRBV11-3 and TRBJ2-7, with TRBD1 as a possible D gene (5 bases). The CDR3 sequence is 16 residues long. The ends were cut back, 7 bases at V and 6 bases at J, with 25 bases in the middle. The germline CDR1 and CDR2 sequences are SGHNT and YENEEA. CDR3 coding DNA: TGTGCCAGCAACCGGCTATTTGGGGCGAGTATTGGCGAGCAGTACTTC. This translates into CASNRLFGASIGEQYF.

The chain has TRBV20-1 and TRBJ2-1; 9 nucleotides match TRBD2. The CDR3 is made up of 15 amino acids. CDR1 DFQATT and CDR2 SNEGSKA come from the germline V gene (reference sequence). Unmatched junction bases numbered 6, after V lost 3 bases and J lost 3 bases. CDR3 protein: CSASRLAGNYNEQFF. In DNA, the CDR3 is TGCAGTGCTAGTAGGCTAGCGGGAAACTACAATGAGCAGTTCTTC.

J is TRBJ2-2 and V is TRBV9, with 8 bases identical to TRBD1. Germline values: CDR1 SGDLS, CDR2 YYNGEE. The V segment lost 4 bases and the J segment 2 bases; nucleotides outside the gene matches: 10. This CDR3 region has 17 residues. Written as DNA, the CDR3 is TGTGCCAGCAGCATCGCCGGGACAGGCCTAAACACCGGGGAGCTGTTTTTT. Encoded protein: CASSIAGTGLNTGELFF.

The chain links TRBV9 to TRBJ2-5; D may be TRBD2 (7 bases). This CDR3 is 15 amino acids long. The V gene lost 4 bases and the J gene lost 3 bases, with 16 bases spanning the gap. The germline V gene has CDR1 SGDLS and CDR2 YYNGEE. The CDR3 coding sequence is TGTGCCAGCAGCCCAGGGGAGGGGAGGGAAGAGACCCAGTACTTC. Translating it yields CASSPGEGREETQYF.